One and the same sample provided the 27 T cell receptor beta chains below, sequenced in a study of blood T cell repertoires in COVID-19. The method was immunoSEQ multiplex PCR; TCRdb's version includes in-frame clones alone and lacks a portion of them. The sample lists about 330,000 clones, roughly 87% occurring once. The sample comprised peripheral blood. The receptor set was obtained from a man in his thirties or forties with COVID-19, enrolled during active disease.

The chain uses TRBV19 and TRBJ2-1; 7 bases match TRBD2. V shed 8 bases and J 4 bases; nucleotides not matched to a gene: 8. Per the germline V gene, CDR1 is LNHDA and CDR2 is SQIVND (reference sequence). The CDR3 is 14 amino acids. CDR3 nucleotide sequence: TGTGCCAGTCACTCGTGGGGGGGATACAATGAGCAGTTCTTC. Its protein product is CASHSWGGYNEQFF.

The J gene is TRBJ2-7, the V gene TRBV5-1; 7 nucleotides align to TRBD2. The CDR3 is 13 residues long. CDR1 and CDR2 (germline): SGHRS, YFSETQ. After removal of 0 bases from V and 8 bases from J, the junction contained 5 bases not matched to a gene. CDR3 in DNA: TGCGCCAGCAGCTTGGACGGGAGGAGCAAGCAGTACTTC. It yields the protein CASSLDGRSKQYF.

The chain carries TRBV9 and TRBJ2-2; D remains unclear. This CDR3 spans 12 amino acids. Germline loops: CDR1 SGDLS, CDR2 YYNGEE. Trimming cost V 6 bases and J 1 base, with 4 bases left between them. CDR3 in amino acids: CASNQNTGELFF. CDR3 DNA sequence: TGTGCCAGCAATCAGAACACCGGGGAGCTGTTTTTT. The full variable domain, with the rest looked up from reference TRBV9 and TRBJ2-2, is DSGVTQTPKHLITATGQRVTLRCSPRSGDLSVYWYQQSLDQGLQFLIQYYNGEERAKGNILERFSAQQFPDLHSELNLSSLELGDSALYFCASNQNTGELFFGEGSRLTVL.

The V call is TRBV19, the J call TRBJ2-5; 10 bases match TRBD2. Germline V gives CDR1 LNHDA, CDR2 SQIVND (reference sequence). This CDR3 contains 17 residues. Trimming at V came to 5 bases and at J to 1 base, leaving 10 bases not matched to a gene. The CDR3 loop reads CASSPLGVAGGQETQYF. CDR3 bases: TGTGCCAGTAGTCCTCTAGGGGTAGCGGGAGGCCAAGAGACCCAGTACTTC.

This rearrangement joins TRBV5-1 to TRBJ1-5, with D uncertain. This CDR3 comprises 15 residues. Deletions cut 0 bases from V and 0 bases from J, with 7 bases between. The germline gives CDR1 SGHRS, CDR2 YFSETQ. CDR3 sequence: CASSLDGYSNQPQHF. The CDR3 DNA follows: TGCGCCAGCAGCTTGGACGGGTATAGCAATCAGCCCCAGCATTTT.

The chain recombines TRBV18 with TRBJ2-7; 10 nucleotides align to TRBD2. Germline lookup yields CDR1 KGHSH and CDR2 LQKENI. The CDR3 length is 13 residues. With V trimmed by 3 bases and J by 5 bases, 1 base remained unmatched. CDR3 coding DNA: TGTGCCAGCTCACCCGGACTAGCGGACGAGCAGTACTTC. It specifies CASSPGLADEQYF.

The J gene is TRBJ2-5, the V gene TRBV19; 7 bases are a match to TRBD2. Germline-derived CDR1 and CDR2 are LNHDA and SQIVND (reference sequence). The CDR3 length is 13 residues. Losses at the gene ends were 6 bases for V and 3 bases for J; bases not matched to a gene: 4. The CDR3 nucleotides are TGTGCCAGTAGGTCTAGCGGAAAAGAGACCCAGTACTTC. It yields the protein CASRSSGKETQYF.

V is TRBV11-2 and J is TRBJ2-3; 8 nucleotides agree with TRBD2. Germline V gene lookup returns CDR1 SGHAT and CDR2 FQNNGV. The CDR3 covers 16 residues. V lost 1 base, J lost 4 bases, and 7 bases stayed unmatched. The CDR3 nucleotides read TGTGCCAGCAGCTTAGTGCTAATCGGGGGGGCAGATACGCAGTATTTT. It codes for CASSLVLIGGADTQYF.

The rearrangement joins TRBV6-5 to TRBJ1-2; unclear D gene. The CDR3 is made up of 15 amino acids. V was pared by 6 bases and J by 3 bases, with 17 bases between. Germline lookup yields CDR1 MNHEY and CDR2 SVGAGI. The CDR3 sequence: CASSPDRVFDYGYTF. The DNA of the CDR3 is TGTGCCAGCAGCCCAGACCGGGTTTTTGACTATGGCTACACCTTC.

CDR3 DNA: TGTGCCAGCAGTTACTCGATTCAAAGGAGCGGGGAGCTGTTTTTT. Its protein is CASSYSIQRSGELFF. The chain joins TRBV6-5 to TRBJ2-2; D gene uncertain. This CDR3 is built from 15 residues. Trimming took 0 bases from V and 7 from J, leaving 12 bases between them. Germline CDR1 MNHEY, CDR2 SVGAGI.

The chain links TRBV5-1 to TRBJ2-5; 8 bases align to TRBD1. V lost 4 bases and J lost 4; bases outside the gene matches: 6. This CDR3 spans 14 amino acids. From germline, CDR1 is SGHRS and CDR2 YFSETQ. CDR3 sequence (DNA): TGCGCCAGCAGCCCCGACAGGGGACGAGAGACCCAGTACTTC. It codes for CASSPDRGRETQYF.

This chain links TRBV15 with TRBJ2-4; D uncertain. V lost 3 bases and J 4 bases, leaving 10 bases between the germline ends. In germline, CDR1 is LNHNV, CDR2 YYDKDF (reference sequence). The CDR3 length is 14 residues. As DNA, the CDR3 is TGTGCCACCAGCAGCCTATCTAAAAAAAACATTCAGTACTTC. Its protein product is CATSSLSKKNIQYF.

The V call is TRBV6-6, the J call TRBJ2-7, with TRBD2 matching over 8 bases. The CDR3 has 16 amino acids. V was clipped by 2 bases and J by 2 bases; unmatched bases: 8. Germline V gene data show CDR1 as MNHNY and CDR2 as SVGAGI (reference sequence). The CDR3 loop is CASSYAAGAWAYEQYF. The CDR3 DNA is TGTGCCAGCAGTTACGCAGCGGGAGCGTGGGCCTACGAGCAGTACTTC.

This clone was recorded once. J is TRBJ2-5 and V is TRBV3-1 (or the pseudogene TRBV3-2); 7 nucleotides align to TRBD1. The germline CDR1 and CDR2 sequences are LGHDT and YNNKEL (reference sequence). The CDR3 has 17 residues. After removal of 4 bases from V and 2 bases from J, the junction contained 13 bases not matched to a gene. This chain's CDR3 is CASSLGLTGADQETQYF. CDR3 nucleotides: TGTGCCAGCAGCCTTGGCCTAACAGGGGCCGATCAAGAGACCCAGTACTTC.

This clone has just one count. V and J are TRBV5-5 and TRBJ2-3, with TRBD1 matching over 7 bases. Germline CDR1 and CDR2: SGHKS and YYEKEE (reference sequence). This CDR3 is 15 amino acids long. J gave up 0 bases and V 4 bases, and 5 bases lay outside the gene matches. CDR3 loop: CASSIGTASTDTQYF. The CDR3 bases are TGTGCCAGCAGCATCGGGACAGCTAGCACAGATACGCAGTATTTT.

The V and J genes are TRBV18 and TRBJ2-7; 9 nucleotides agree with TRBD2. Unmatched junction bases numbered 7, after V lost 4 bases and J lost 6 bases. The CDR3 runs 14 residues. Germline V gives CDR1 KGHSH, CDR2 LQKENI. The chain's CDR3 is CASSLSGSTGEQYF. Written as DNA, the CDR3 is TGTGCCAGCTCACTTAGCGGGAGCACGGGCGAGCAGTACTTC.

The genes are TRBV10-3 and TRBJ2-3; 12 bases line up with TRBD2. Germline V CDR1 and CDR2: ENHRY, SYGVKD. CDR3 length equals 16 residues. V dropped 6 bases and J dropped 2; count of bases not matched to a gene: 6. The CDR3 region is CAIRGGLAGPTDTQYF. Written as DNA, the CDR3 is TGTGCCATCAGGGGGGGACTAGCGGGCCCCACAGATACGCAGTATTTT.

The chain carries TRBV6-5 and TRBJ2-7; TRBD2 agrees at 8 bases. Germline assignment: CDR1 MNHEY and CDR2 SVGAGI. Unmatched junction bases numbered 4, after V lost 0 bases and J lost 0 bases. The CDR3 contains 16 residues. CDR3 sequence reads: CASSYSGGRTSYEQYF. The CDR3 DNA reads TGTGCCAGCAGTTACTCTGGCGGGAGGACCTCCTACGAGCAGTACTTC.

V and J are TRBV21-1 and TRBJ2-5; TRBD2, the table's D call, lacks a check against the DNA. TRBV21-1 is listed as a pseudogene. This CDR3 is 15 amino acids long. DNA for the CDR3: TGTGCCAGCACCCGACTAGCGGGAGCTCCCGAGACCCAGTACTTC. It yields the protein CASTRLAGAPETQYF.

The chain has TRBV7-3 and TRBJ2-3, with 8 bases lining up with TRBD1. The V and J ends lost 5 bases and 4 bases, in that order; junction bases with no gene match: 5. The CDR3 is 14 residues long. Per germline, CDR1 SGHTA and CDR2 FQGTGA. Here the CDR3 reads CASSQGQAADTQYF. DNA of the CDR3: TGTGCCAGCAGCCAGGGACAGGCTGCAGATACGCAGTATTTT.

The chain employs TRBV5-1 and TRBJ1-6, with a possible D match to TRBD1 (5 bases). This CDR3 is 15 amino acids long. Germline V gene lookup returns CDR1 SGHRS and CDR2 YFSETQ. Deletions cut 2 bases from V and 8 bases from J, with 14 bases between. The CDR3 DNA sequence: TGCGCCAGCAGCTTCGGGGGGACGGATGATTCACCCCTCCACTTT. Translation gives CASSFGGTDDSPLHF.

This clone was seen a single time. The chain uses TRBV24-1 and TRBJ1-2, with 8 bases fitting TRBD1. V was pared by 7 bases and J by 6 bases, with 12 bases of the junction left unmatched. The CDR3 runs 15 residues. CDR1 is KGHDR and CDR2 is SFDVKD in the germline V gene. CDR3 nucleotides: TGTGCCACCAGCGATACCAAGACAGGGGTGGATGGCTACACCTTC. It translates to CATSDTKTGVDGYTF.

The chain joins TRBV5-1 to TRBJ1-2; D not resolved. Trimming took off 5 bases at V and 7 bases at J, with 15 bases between the two ends. This CDR3 has 13 residues. CDR1 SGHRS and CDR2 YFSETQ come from the germline V gene. CDR3 nucleotides: TGCGCCAGCAGAGGGAACTCGGGGTCTGGCTACACCTTC. Its protein is CASRGNSGSGYTF.

The chain couples TRBV7-9 to TRBJ2-7; D is perhaps TRBD2 (5 bases). V was clipped by 1 base and J by 9 bases, with 13 bases between them. CDR3 length: 13 residues. Per the germline V gene, CDR1 is SEHNR and CDR2 is FQNEAQ (reference sequence). The CDR3 DNA sequence: TGTGCCAGCAGCTTAGTGGGGAGCCCCGCGCAGTACTTC. Translated, it gives CASSLVGSPAQYF.

J is TRBJ2-7 and V is TRBV5-4, with D perhaps TRBD2 (6 bases). CDR1 and CDR2 (germline): SGHNT, YYREEE (reference sequence). Trimming took off 4 bases at V and 0 bases at J, with 17 bases between the two ends. The CDR3 runs 16 residues. In nucleotides, the CDR3 is TGTGCCAGCAGCCCCCGTGGAGGGATTGCCTCCTACGAGCAGTACTTC. Amino acids: CASSPRGGIASYEQYF.

This chain connects TRBV4-2 to TRBJ2-7; D possibly corresponds to TRBD1 (7 bases). Germline lookup yields CDR1 LGHNA and CDR2 YNFKEQ. The V gene lost 0 bases and the J gene lost 4 bases, with 13 bases spanning the gap. The CDR3 is 15 residues long. The CDR3 is CASSQDLQGRYEQYF. CDR3 nucleotide sequence: TGTGCCAGCAGCCAAGATCTACAGGGGAGGTACGAGCAGTACTTC.

This clone was picked up one time. CDR3 sequence: CASSGRSVNIQYF. CDR3 bases: TGTGCCAGTAGCGGGAGATCGGTGAACATTCAGTACTTC. The chain has TRBV19 and TRBJ2-4, with D possibly TRBD2 on 6 matching bases. V was pared by 6 bases and J by 7 bases, with 13 bases between. This CDR3 comprises 13 residues. From germline, CDR1 is LNHDA and CDR2 SQIVND (reference sequence).